Given below is one T cell receptor beta chain in context. This sample is drawn from a study of shared clonotypes between healthy human individuals. Germline values: CDR1 SEHNR, CDR2 FQNEAQ (reference sequence). Trimming cost V 5 bases and J 6 bases; bases outside gene matches: 10. There are 17 residues in the CDR3. Sequenced by immunoSEQ multiplex PCR; TCRdb stores in-frame clones only, minus some. The sample has fewer than 130,000 clones; approximately 70% are singletons. The receptor comes from a woman younger than 45 in good health. The sequenced sample was memory CD8+ T cells sorted from blood. Subset of the sample: CD45RO+ cells pooled with CCR7-negative TemRA cells. J is TRBJ2-3 and V is TRBV7-9; 14 bases are a match to TRBD2. CDR3 residues: CASSGLGLAGVLDTQYF. CDR3 nucleotides: TGTGCCAGCAGCGGTTTGGGACTAGCGGGAGTCTTGGATACGCAGTATTTT.